This passage covers 32 T cell receptor beta chains from one sample sequenced in a study of blood T cell repertoires in COVID-19. The table came from immunoSEQ multiplex PCR; TCRdb's copy has only in-frame clones and leaves some out. The data hold roughly 120,000 clones, with 76% observed a single time. What was sequenced was peripheral blood. The receptors originated from an elderly woman with acute or convalescent COVID-19.

V and J are TRBV27 and TRBJ2-1; the match to TRBD2 covers 9 bases. This CDR3 comprises 15 residues. Germline-derived CDR1 and CDR2 are MNHEY and SMNVEV (reference sequence). V trimming: 2 bases; J trimming: 6 bases; junction bases outside the gene matches: 5. CDR3 in DNA: TGTGCCAGCAGTTTAATGGGACTAGCCGGCAATGAGCAGTTCTTC. It is translated as CASSLMGLAGNEQFF.

CDR3 region: CTSSLLTSGSIAETQYF. In nucleotides, the CDR3 is TGCACCAGCAGCCTCCTGACTAGCGGGAGTATCGCGGAGACCCAGTACTTC. J is TRBJ2-5 and V is TRBV1; the table's D gene call, TRBD2, was not cross checked with the DNA. TRBV1 is a pseudogene locus. The CDR3 is 17 residues long.

The chain combines TRBV27 with TRBJ1-6, with 9 bases that match TRBD1. V was pared by 6 bases and J by 5 bases, with 14 bases of the junction left unmatched. This CDR3 has 18 residues. In germline, CDR1 is MNHEY, CDR2 SMNVEV (reference sequence). The DNA for the CDR3 is TGTGCCAGCAGATCCGGGACAGGGAGGGACTATCATAATTCACCCCTCCACTTT. This translates into CASRSGTGRDYHNSPLHF.

This chain links TRBV5-6 with TRBJ1-6, with TRBD1 identical over 8 bases. Unmatched junction bases numbered 6, after V lost 4 bases and J lost 0 bases. The germline gives CDR1 SGHDT, CDR2 YYEEEE. The CDR3 spans 17 residues. CDR3 sequence (DNA): TGTGCCAGCAGCGGTGGACAGGGTTTCTCCTATAATTCACCCCTCCACTTT. Translation: CASSGGQGFSYNSPLHF.

The chain recombines TRBV6-6 with TRBJ2-3; 10 nucleotides match TRBD2. The CDR3 extends over 15 amino acids. The J segment lost 6 bases and the V segment lost 2 bases, leaving 5 bases of the junction unmatched. Germline CDR1 is MNHNY and CDR2 is SVGAGI (reference sequence). The CDR3 DNA follows: TGTGCCAGCAGTTACGTAGCGGGGGGCGGGGATACGCAGTATTTT. Amino acid sequence: CASSYVAGGGDTQYF.

The rearrangement uses TRBV7-6 and TRBJ1-1; D not resolved. CDR3 length equals 14 residues. Germline assignment: CDR1 SGHVS and CDR2 FNYEAQ. The V gene lost 5 bases and the J gene lost 3 bases, with 13 bases spanning the gap. The CDR3 spells CASSQTLPDTEAFF. The CDR3 nucleotides read TGTGCCAGCAGCCAAACATTACCCGACACTGAAGCTTTCTTT.

This rearrangement joins TRBV7-3 to TRBJ1-2; 8 bases match TRBD1. CDR3 length: 15 residues. Germline V gives CDR1 SGHTA, CDR2 FQGTGA. V was pared by 1 base and J by 4 bases, with 5 bases of the junction left unmatched. CDR3 protein: CASSLKAGGPYGYTF. The CDR3 DNA sequence: TGTGCCAGCAGCTTAAAGGCAGGGGGCCCCTATGGCTACACCTTC. Complete variable domain (other parts from reference TRBV7-3 and TRBJ1-2): GAGVSQTPSNKVTEKGKYVELRCDPISGHTALYWYRQSLGQGPEFLIYFQGTGAADDSGLPNDRFFAVRPEGSVSTLKIQRTERGDSAVYLCASSLKAGGPYGYTFGSGTRLTVV.

V gene TRBV5-6 combines with J gene TRBJ2-7; 8 nucleotides match TRBD2. The length of the CDR3 is 15 residues. CDR1 is SGHDT, CDR2 YYEEEE, per germline. V gave up 1 base and J gave up 0 bases; unmatched junction bases: 3. The CDR3 DNA is TGTGCCAGCAGCTTGCTAGCGGGCAGCTCCTACGAGCAGTACTTC. It yields the protein CASSLLAGSSYEQYF.

The chain links TRBV14 to TRBJ1-6; weak D call: TRBD1 (5 bases). Trimming took 4 bases from V and 2 from J, leaving 9 bases between them. Germline V gene data show CDR1 as SGHDN and CDR2 as FVKESK. This CDR3 comprises 15 residues. The CDR3 loop reads CASSPQDTYNSPLHF. Written as DNA, the CDR3 is TGTGCCAGCAGCCCCCAGGACACCTATAATTCACCCCTCCACTTT. Full variable domain (missing parts from reference TRBV14 and TRBJ1-6): EAGVTQFPSHSVIEKGQTVTLRCDPISGHDNLYWYRRVMGKEIKFLLHFVKESKQDESGMPNNRFLAERTGGTYSTLKVQPAELEDSGVYFCASSPQDTYNSPLHFGNGTRLTVT.

This clone has just a few counts. This chain connects TRBV6-5 to TRBJ2-1; maybe TRBD1 (6 bases). V lost 6 bases and J lost 9, with 21 bases in between. Germline V gene sequence: CDR1 MNHEY, CDR2 SVGAGI. The CDR3 runs to 15 residues. CDR3 in amino acids: CASRGRQATTSEQFF. In DNA form, the CDR3 reads TGTGCCAGCAGAGGAAGACAGGCTACTACAAGTGAGCAGTTCTTC.

The chain couples TRBV5-8 to TRBJ2-3; TRBD2 agrees at 7 bases. The CDR3 contains 15 residues. Germline CDR1 SGHTS, CDR2 YDEGEE. With 4 bases clipped from V and 0 bases from J, the junction kept 5 bases outside the gene matches. Here the CDR3 DNA reads TGTGCCAGCAGCACCCGGGAGGTTAGCACAGATACGCAGTATTTT. Translation gives CASSTREVSTDTQYF.

The rearrangement links TRBV2 to TRBJ1-1; D unresolved. Between the trimmed V and J ends, which lost 8 bases and 8 bases, there was a span of 18 bases. This CDR3 has 13 amino acids. Germline-derived CDR1 and CDR2 are SNHLY and FYNNEI. CDR3 protein: CASSPSGFREAFF. Written as DNA, the CDR3 is TGTGCCAGCTCACCATCCGGGTTCCGGGAAGCTTTCTTT.

This sequence joins TRBV5-1 and TRBJ2-7, with 8 positions matching TRBD2. Unmatched junction bases numbered 11, after V lost 1 base and J lost 5 bases. Germline V lookup: CDR1 SGHRS, CDR2 YFSETQ. This CDR3 is 16 amino acids long. The CDR3 region has the DNA TGCGCCAGCAGCTTGTCGTCCGGGGGGGCTCTGGACGAGCAGTACTTC. It is translated as CASSLSSGGALDEQYF.

In this sample, this clone turned up once. The chain couples TRBV6-5 to TRBJ2-1, with 10 bases identical to TRBD2. The CDR3 consists of 14 residues. V gave up 6 bases and J gave up 3 bases; unmatched junction bases: 2. Per the germline V gene, CDR1 is MNHEY and CDR2 is SVGAGI. The CDR3: CASRASGGYNEQFF. CDR3 sequence (DNA): TGTGCCAGCAGGGCTAGCGGGGGCTACAATGAGCAGTTCTTC.

The sample holds many counts of this clone. The CDR3 DNA is TGTGCCAGCAGCGCCGGTAGCGGGGGGGCTGACAATGAGCAGTTCTTC. This translates into CASSAGSGGADNEQFF. This chain connects TRBV9 to TRBJ2-1; 11 bases map to TRBD2. Germline CDR1 SGDLS, CDR2 YYNGEE. Trimming at V came to 3 bases and at J to 5 bases, leaving 7 bases not matched to a gene. The CDR3 consists of 16 residues.

The chain couples TRBV7-2 to TRBJ1-5; possibly TRBD1 for D (5 bases). V gave up 5 bases and J gave up 0 bases, with 23 bases separating them. The CDR3 has 19 residues. The germline CDR1 and CDR2 sequences are SGHTA and FQGNSA. The CDR3 region has the DNA TGTGCCAGCAGCCCCTTTCGGGGGGATTGGGCTTATAGCAATCAGCCCCAGCATTTT. It translates to CASSPFRGDWAYSNQPQHF.

This clone has just a few counts. The junction differs from germline at one of its ends, possibly a read error. The chain is built from TRBV19 and TRBJ1-1; D remains unclear. The CDR3 runs 13 residues. The germline CDR1 and CDR2 sequences are LNHDA and SQIVND (reference sequence). CDR3 nucleotide sequence: TGTGCAAGTACCCATCAGGTGAACACTGAAGCTTTCTTT. This codes for CASTHQVNTEAFF. Full variable domain (remainder filled in from reference TRBV19 and TRBJ1-1): DGGITQSPKYLFRKEGQNVTLSCEQNLNHDAMYWYRQDPGQGLRLIYYSQIVNDFQKGDIAEGYSVSREKKESFPLTVTSAQKNPTAFYLCASTHQVNTEAFFGQGTRLTVV.

V and J are TRBV7-9 and TRBJ2-3, with 7 bases matching TRBD1. The length of the CDR3 is 18 residues. Trimming at V came to 5 bases and at J to 1 base, leaving 15 bases not matched to a gene. CDR1 is SEHNR and CDR2 is FQNEAQ in the germline V gene (reference sequence). The CDR3 spells CASSPARGQYEGTDTQYF. CDR3 bases: TGTGCCAGCAGCCCGGCAAGGGGACAGTACGAAGGCACAGATACGCAGTATTTT.

The chain recombines TRBV2 with TRBJ2-7; 11 nucleotides align to TRBD2. The CDR3 covers 15 residues. After removal of 2 bases from V and 4 bases from J, the junction contained 4 bases not matched to a gene. The germline V gene encodes CDR1 SNHLY and CDR2 FYNNEI. The CDR3 spells CASSELLAGEYEQYF. The CDR3, as DNA: TGTGCCAGCAGTGAATTACTAGCGGGGGAATACGAGCAGTACTTC.

In regard to this clone: At one of its ends the junction is not consistent with the germline gene, which may arise from a read error. This chain connects TRBV5-5 to TRBJ2-5; TRBD1 matches 8 bases. Germline V gene sequence: CDR1 SGHKS, CDR2 YYEKEE (reference sequence). This CDR3 spans 15 amino acids. The CDR3 loop reads CAGSLGQGAWETQYF. CDR3 DNA sequence: TGTGCCGGCAGCTTGGGTCAGGGGGCTTGGGAGACCCAGTACTTC.

The J gene is TRBJ1-5, the V gene TRBV5-1; the D gene is possibly TRBD1 (5 bases). CDR1 and CDR2 (germline): SGHRS, YFSETQ. The CDR3 sequence is 13 residues long. With 3 bases removed from V and 4 bases from J, the gap between germline ends came to 8 bases. CDR3 sequence reads: CASSWGENQPQHF. The CDR3 region has the DNA TGCGCCAGCAGCTGGGGGGAGAATCAGCCCCAGCATTTT.

This chain joins TRBV12-3 or TRBV12-4 and TRBJ1-4; D possibly corresponds to TRBD1 (6 bases). V was clipped by 3 bases and J by 8 bases, with 10 bases between them. The CDR3 is 13 amino acids. Here the CDR3 DNA reads TGTGCCAGCAGTTTGACAGGACGGGAAAAACTGTTTTTT. It yields the protein CASSLTGREKLFF.

This clone was recorded once. The J gene is TRBJ1-1, the V gene TRBV5-8; weak D call: TRBD1 (5 bases). Germline CDR1 and CDR2: SGHTS and YDEGEE. The CDR3 extends over 12 amino acids. V was pared by 4 bases and J by 3 bases, with 7 bases between. CDR3 region: CASSRGYTEAFF. CDR3 nucleotides: TGTGCCAGCAGCCGGGGGTACACTGAAGCTTTCTTT.

The V and J genes are TRBV6-5 and TRBJ2-7, with 10 nucleotides matching TRBD1. Germline V CDR1 and CDR2: MNHEY, SVGAGI. With 6 bases clipped from V and 6 bases from J, the junction kept 11 bases outside the gene matches. This CDR3 has 15 amino acids. The CDR3 nucleotides read TGTGCCAGCAGCCCGGGACAGGGGCCGTCTAGCGAGCAGTACTTC. It encodes CASSPGQGPSSEQYF.

This clone was seen a single time. The V gene is TRBV27, the J gene TRBJ2-7, with 7 bases identical to TRBD1. This CDR3 region has 14 residues. The V and J ends lost 6 bases and 6 bases, in that order; junction bases with no gene match: 11. Germline CDR1 and CDR2: MNHEY and SMNVEV (reference sequence). This CDR3 reads CASSRRQGVGEQYF. DNA for the CDR3: TGTGCCAGCAGCCGGCGACAGGGCGTTGGCGAGCAGTACTTC.

The CDR3 here is CASSQGQAMAKNIQYF. Here the CDR3 DNA reads TGTGCCAGCAGCCAGGGACAGGCGATGGCCAAAAACATTCAGTACTTC. The chain combines TRBV5-5 with TRBJ2-4; 8 bases are shared with TRBD1. Per the germline V gene, CDR1 is SGHKS and CDR2 is YYEKEE (reference sequence). The CDR3 is 16 residues long. V lost 4 bases, J lost 1 base, and 7 bases stayed unmatched.

This sequence joins TRBV5-1 and TRBJ2-5; 8 positions agree with TRBD1. The CDR3 spans 15 residues. The germline V gene has CDR1 SGHRS and CDR2 YFSETQ. Trimming took 3 bases from V and 1 from J; bases not matched to a gene: 5. The CDR3 here is CASSSGTGPQETQYF. The CDR3 DNA follows: TGCGCCAGCAGCTCAGGGACAGGCCCCCAAGAGACCCAGTACTTC.

The rearrangement uses TRBV9 and TRBJ1-4; D might be TRBD1 (5 bases). CDR1 is SGDLS, CDR2 YYNGEE, per germline. The CDR3 consists of 15 residues. Between the trimmed V and J ends, which lost 3 bases and 3 bases, there was a span of 12 bases. This CDR3 reads CASSGGTRANEKLFF. Written as DNA, the CDR3 is TGTGCCAGCAGCGGGGGGACTCGAGCTAATGAAAAACTGTTTTTT.

The DNA of the CDR3 is TGCAGCGTTGAAAGTTCTTCAGGGTGGACCCAGTACTTC. Protein sequence: CSVESSSGWTQYF. The chain couples TRBV29-1 to TRBJ2-5; D is possibly TRBD1 (5 bases). This CDR3 region has 13 residues. The germline gives CDR1 SQVTM, CDR2 ANQGSEA. Deletions cut 2 bases from V and 7 bases from J, with 14 bases between. Based on the CDR3 plus reference TRBV29-1 and TRBJ2-5, the full variable domain is SAVISQKPSRDICQRGTSLTIQCQVDSQVTMMFWYRQQPGQSLTLIATANQGSEATYESGFVIDKFPISRPNLTFSTLTVSNMSPEDSSIYLCSVESSSGWTQYFGPGTRLLVL.

J is TRBJ1-5 and V is TRBV28; D uncertain. Germline V gives CDR1 MDHEN, CDR2 SYDVKM. The V end was cut by 2 bases, the J end by 11 bases, with 10 bases between. CDR3 length equals 12 residues. The CDR3 loop reads CASSLARSAQHF. CDR3 sequence (DNA): TGTGCCAGCAGTTTAGCTAGATCAGCCCAGCATTTT.

This chain uses TRBV9 with TRBJ1-2, with 9 bases identical to TRBD1. Trimming cost V 4 bases and J 6 bases; bases outside gene matches: 7. The CDR3 length is 14 residues. CDR1 and CDR2 from the germline V gene are SGDLS and YYNGEE. As DNA, the CDR3 is TGTGCCAGCAGCCCACGGACAGGGGTGGATGGCTACACCTTC. Protein sequence: CASSPRTGVDGYTF.

V and J are TRBV7-8 and TRBJ2-1; D gene ambiguous. Trimming left V 3 bases short and J 0 bases short, with 9 bases between. Per the germline V gene, CDR1 is SGHVS and CDR2 is FQNEAQ. There are 15 residues in the CDR3. DNA of the CDR3: TGTGCCAGCAGCTTTGGCGGAAGCTCCTACAATGAGCAGTTCTTC. Translation: CASSFGGSSYNEQFF.